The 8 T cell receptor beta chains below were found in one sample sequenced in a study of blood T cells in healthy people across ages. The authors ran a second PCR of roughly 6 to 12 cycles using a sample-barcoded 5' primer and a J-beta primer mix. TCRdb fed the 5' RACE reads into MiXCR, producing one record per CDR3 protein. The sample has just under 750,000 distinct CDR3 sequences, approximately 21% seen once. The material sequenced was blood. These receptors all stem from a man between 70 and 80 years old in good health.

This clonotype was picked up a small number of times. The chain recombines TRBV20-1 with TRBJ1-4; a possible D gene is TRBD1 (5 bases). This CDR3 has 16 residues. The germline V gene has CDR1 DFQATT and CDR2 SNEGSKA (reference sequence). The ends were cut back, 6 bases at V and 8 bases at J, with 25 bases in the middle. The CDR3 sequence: CSALTGTEYWNEKLFF. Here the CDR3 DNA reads TGCAGTGCATTGACCGGGACGGAATACTGGAACGAAAAACTGTTTTTT.

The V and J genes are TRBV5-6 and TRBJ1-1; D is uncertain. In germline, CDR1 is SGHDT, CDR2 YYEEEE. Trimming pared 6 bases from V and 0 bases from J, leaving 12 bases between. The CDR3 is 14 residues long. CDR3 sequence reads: CASTPSPLNTEAFF. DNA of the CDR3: TGTGCCAGCACCCCTAGTCCGTTGAACACTGAAGCTTTCTTT.

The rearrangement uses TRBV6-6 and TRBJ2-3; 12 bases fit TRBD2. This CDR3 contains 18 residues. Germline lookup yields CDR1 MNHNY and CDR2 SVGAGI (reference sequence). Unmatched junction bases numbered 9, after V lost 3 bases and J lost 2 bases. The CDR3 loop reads CASSYPLAGGPPTDTQYF. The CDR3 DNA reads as TGTGCCAGCAGTTATCCCCTAGCGGGAGGGCCCCCCACAGATACGCAGTATTTT.

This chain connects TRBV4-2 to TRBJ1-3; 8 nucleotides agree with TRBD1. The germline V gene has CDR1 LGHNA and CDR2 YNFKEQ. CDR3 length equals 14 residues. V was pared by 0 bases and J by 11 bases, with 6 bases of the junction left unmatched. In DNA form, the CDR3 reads TGTGCCAGCAGCCAAGATCTCCGCAGGGGGCCCATATATTTT. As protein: CASSQDLRRGPIYF.

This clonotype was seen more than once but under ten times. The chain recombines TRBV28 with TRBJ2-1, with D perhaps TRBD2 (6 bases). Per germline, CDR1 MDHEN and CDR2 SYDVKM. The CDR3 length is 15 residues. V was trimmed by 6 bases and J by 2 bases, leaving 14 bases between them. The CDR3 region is CASSTTGEAYNEQFF. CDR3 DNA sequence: TGTGCCAGCAGCACTACGGGGGAGGCCTACAATGAGCAGTTCTTC.

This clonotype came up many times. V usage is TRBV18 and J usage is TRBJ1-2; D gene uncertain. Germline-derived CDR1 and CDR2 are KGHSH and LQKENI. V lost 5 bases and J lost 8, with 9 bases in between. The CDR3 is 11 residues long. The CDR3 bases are TGTGCCAGCTCAAGTACTTGGGGCTACACCTTC. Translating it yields CASSSTWGYTF. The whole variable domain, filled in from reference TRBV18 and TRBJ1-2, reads NAGVMQNPRHLVRRRGQEARLRCSPMKGHSHVYWYRQLPEEGLKFMVYLQKENIIDESGMPKERFSAEFPKEGPSILRIQQVVRGDSAAYFCASSSTWGYTFGSGTRLTVV.

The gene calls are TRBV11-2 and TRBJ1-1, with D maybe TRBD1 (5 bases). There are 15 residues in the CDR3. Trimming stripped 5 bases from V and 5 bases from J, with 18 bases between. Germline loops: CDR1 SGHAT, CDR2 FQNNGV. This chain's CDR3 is CASSPFAGSRTEAFF. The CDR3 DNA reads TGTGCCAGCAGCCCTTTCGCAGGGTCGCGGACTGAAGCTTTCTTT.

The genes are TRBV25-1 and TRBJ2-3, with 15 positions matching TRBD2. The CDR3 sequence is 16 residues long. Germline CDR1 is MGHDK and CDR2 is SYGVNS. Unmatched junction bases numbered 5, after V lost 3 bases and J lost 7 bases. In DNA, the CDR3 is TGTGCCAGCAGTGACCCGGGACTAGCGGGAGGAAATACGCAGTATTTT. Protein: CASSDPGLAGGNTQYF.